This T cell receptor beta chain was observed in a study of glioma-infiltrating T cells. The study's findings and limits: Gliomas, especially low-grade, showed above-expected tissue-blood divergence; non-neoplastic patients showed below. Only very few CDR3 sequences appeared in both tissue and blood.

The CDR3 is made up of 13 amino acids. The V gene end was trimmed by 5 bases and the J gene end by 2 bases; junction bases not matched to a gene: 3. The table lists this clonotype with many counts. Its antigen remains unknown. TCR alpha and beta CDR3 regions were amplified from RNA using iRepertoire nested multiplex PCR. One-step reverse transcription and amplification started from approximately 100-400 ng of tissue mRNA or PBMC total RNA. TCRdb re-analysed the multiplex PCR reads in MiXCR, keeping a single row per CDR3 protein. The profile shows roughly 200,000 distinct CDR3 sequences, approximately 30% of them singletons.

The chain carries TRBV12-3 or TRBV12-4 and TRBJ2-7, with 7 bases matching TRBD1. The clonotype comes from a human donor with low-grade glioma or glioblastoma, undergoing nonglioma brain surgery, or in good health (not recorded which). Specimen: glioma tissue, nonneoplastic brain tissue, or PBMCs (not recorded which). In DNA, the CDR3 is TGTGCCAGCAGTCAGGGGGTTACCTACGAGCAGTACTTC. Translation: CASSQGVTYEQYF.